This entry is about one TCR beta chain. The antigen is not known. This sample was included in a study of post-analysis software for immune sequencing data. Study-wide results and caveats: People with multiple sclerosis had a significantly lower normalized Chao1 diversity than controls did. Pronounced co-clustering by F measure was evident among identically batched samples.

Unique molecular identifiers featured in each of the TCR beta cDNA libraries. MiXCR, applied by TCRdb to the PCR reads, yields one record per CDR3 protein. Here the sample spans about 540,000 distinct CDR3 sequences, 30% to 40% being singletons. This TCR came from a girl between 2 and 17 years old with multiple sclerosis. Sequenced material: blood.

The CDR3 DNA follows: TGTGCCAGCAGCTTAGGGGGGCGCAGCACCGGGGAGCTGTTTTTT. This translates into CASSLGGRSTGELFF. V and J are TRBV7-3 and TRBJ2-2, with D perhaps being TRBD1 or TRBD2 (6 bases each). V lost 2 bases and J lost 4, with 11 bases in between. The CDR3 extends over 15 amino acids. Looked up from germline, CDR1 is SGHTA and CDR2 is FQGTGA.